This passage covers 21 T cell receptor beta chains from one sample sequenced in a study of T cells after posttransplantation cyclophosphamide. Cyclophosphamide on days +3 and +4 followed busulfan-fludarabine conditioning and a marrow graft. Libraries were prepared by immunoSEQ multiplex PCR; TCRdb keeps only in-frame clonotypes and omits some of them. The data show roughly 12,000 clones, approximately 2% seen once. The specimen was PBMCs, collected after allogeneic stem cell transplant with posttransplant cyclophosphamide. These receptors all stem from a young adult male patient who received an allogeneic stem cell transplant from a related donor, was CMV-positive, and had no GVHD. Part of the T cells may come from the graft donor.

This clone was seen only a few times. The chain couples TRBV29-1 to TRBJ1-2; a weak D match, TRBD1 (6 bases). Trimming removed 8 bases at V and 3 bases at J, with 13 bases between. The CDR3 runs 12 residues. Germline lookup yields CDR1 SQVTM and CDR2 ANQGSEA. CDR3 sequence reads: CSTGGQDYGYTF. The CDR3 bases are TGCAGCACGGGGGGGCAGGACTATGGCTACACCTTC.

The gene calls are TRBV5-1 and TRBJ2-7; 10 positions match TRBD2. Germline-derived CDR1 and CDR2 are SGHRS and YFSETQ. V shed 0 bases and J 6 bases; nucleotides not matched to a gene: 6. The CDR3 extends over 15 amino acids. The chain's CDR3 is CASSLEAGGPGEQYF. The CDR3 DNA follows: TGCGCCAGCAGCTTGGAAGCGGGGGGGCCGGGCGAGCAGTACTTC.

This clone appeared a few times. The chain recombines TRBV6-1 with TRBJ2-7; TRBD2 matches at 12 bases. Trimming took 6 bases from V and 4 from J; bases not matched to a gene: 4. Germline lookup yields CDR1 MNHNS and CDR2 SASEGT. The CDR3 runs 14 residues. The CDR3 spells CASRRLAGEYEQYF. In DNA, the CDR3 is TGTGCCAGCAGACGACTAGCGGGGGAGTACGAGCAGTACTTC.

This chain connects TRBV9 to TRBJ2-2; 9 bases line up with TRBD2. CDR3 length equals 17 residues. Germline trimming cut 0 bases from V and 4 bases from J; bases unmatched to any gene: 7. Germline V gene lookup returns CDR1 SGDLS and CDR2 YYNGEE. The CDR3 DNA reads TGTGCCAGCAGCGTAGGTGGGACTAGCAAACGCACCGGGGAGCTGTTTTTT. It encodes CASSVGGTSKRTGELFF.

In regard to this clone: The same CDR3 can be traced to other DNA sequences in this sample. V is TRBV5-1 and J is TRBJ2-5, with TRBD2 matching over 8 bases. Germline lookup yields CDR1 SGHRS and CDR2 YFSETQ. The ends lost 4 bases at V and 2 bases at J; junction bases unmatched: 7. The CDR3 covers 15 residues. CDR3 loop: CASSRETSAQETQYF. The CDR3 coding sequence is TGCGCCAGCAGCCGCGAGACTAGCGCGCAAGAGACCCAGTACTTC.

This clone was seen a few times. The chain has TRBV27 and TRBJ1-3; the match to TRBD1 covers 9 bases. V gave up 6 bases and J gave up 0 bases; unmatched junction bases: 9. The CDR3 has 17 residues. Germline V CDR1 and CDR2: MNHEY, SMNVEV (reference sequence). CDR3 loop: CASRGQGRGNSGNTIYF. For the CDR3, the DNA is TGTGCCAGCAGAGGACAGGGGAGGGGGAACTCTGGAAACACCATATATTTT.

The table lists this clone with a few counts. The chain is built from TRBV10-3 and TRBJ2-7; D is perhaps TRBD1 (8 bases). V was shortened by 10 bases and J by 6 bases, with 19 bases between the two germline ends. CDR1 ENHRY and CDR2 SYGVKD come from the germline V gene. CDR3 length equals 13 residues. CDR3 nucleotides: TGTGCCACCAAGACAGGGGAGGGGCGCGAGCAGTACTTC. Translation: CATKTGEGREQYF.

This clone was counted between two and nine times. The chain uses TRBV5-1 and TRBJ2-1, with TRBD2 as a possible D gene (6 bases). Between the trimmed V and J ends, which lost 2 bases and 5 bases, there was a span of 23 bases. CDR3 length: 18 amino acids. Looked up from germline, CDR1 is SGHRS and CDR2 is YFSETQ. Written as DNA, the CDR3 is TGCGCCAGCAGCTTCGCTCCTAGCTCCGTGGGGGGAAACAATGAGCAGTTCTTC. Amino acid sequence: CASSFAPSSVGGNNEQFF.

This clone was seen a few times. This chain uses TRBV18 with TRBJ1-5; weak D call: TRBD1 (5 bases). In germline, CDR1 is KGHSH, CDR2 LQKENI. V lost 2 bases to trimming and J lost 6 bases, with 17 bases between them. There are 16 residues in the CDR3. The CDR3 here is CASSPGEGPRSQPQHF. In DNA, the CDR3 is TGTGCCAGCTCACCAGGGGAGGGACCGCGAAGTCAGCCCCAGCATTTT. The variable domain in full, with the rest retrieved from reference TRBV18 and TRBJ1-5, is NAGVMQNPRHLVRRRGQEARLRCSPMKGHSHVYWYRQLPEEGLKFMVYLQKENIIDESGMPKERFSAEFPKEGPSILRIQQVVRGDSAAYFCASSPGEGPRSQPQHFGDGTRLSIL.

This clone occurred a few times. The V and J genes are TRBV7-3 and TRBJ2-1; 10 nucleotides agree with TRBD2. CDR3 length equals 14 residues. Unmatched junction bases numbered 5, after V lost 5 bases and J lost 7 bases. Germline V CDR1 and CDR2: SGHTA, FQGTGA. This CDR3 is CASSLAGVGNEQFF. Written as DNA, the CDR3 is TGTGCCAGCAGCCTAGCGGGAGTGGGGAATGAGCAGTTCTTC.

This clone was detected only a few times. The genes are TRBV30 and TRBJ1-4; D may be TRBD1 (6 bases). In germline, CDR1 is GTSNPN, CDR2 SVGIG (reference sequence). The CDR3 runs 12 residues. V gave up 3 bases and J gave up 4 bases, with 6 bases separating them. The CDR3 DNA is TGTGCCTGGAGAGGGGGTAATGAAAAACTGTTTTTT. The encoded protein is CAWRGGNEKLFF.

This clone showed up just a few times. The J gene is TRBJ2-1, the V gene TRBV4-1, with D perhaps TRBD2 (6 bases). CDR3 size: 18 residues. V lost 1 base to trimming and J lost 1 base, with 17 bases between them. The germline CDR1 and CDR2 sequences are MGHRA and YSYEKL. CDR3 residues: CASSQGIWEEQSYNEQFF. The CDR3 nucleotides read TGCGCCAGCAGCCAAGGAATATGGGAGGAGCAATCCTACAATGAGCAGTTCTTC.

This clone came up a few times. The chain is built from TRBV4-1 and TRBJ2-7; the match to TRBD1 covers 9 bases. The CDR3 loop spans 16 amino acids. Germline-derived CDR1 and CDR2 are MGHRA and YSYEKL. The trim removed 1 base at V and 3 bases at J, leaving 7 bases unmatched. The CDR3 DNA is TGCGCCAGCAGCCAAGCCTACACAGGGGGCCTCTACGAGCAGTACTTC. Protein product: CASSQAYTGGLYEQYF.

V is TRBV10-2 and J is TRBJ2-1; D is uncertain. This CDR3 is built from 17 residues. Germline CDR1 and CDR2: WSHSY and SAAADI. V dropped 7 bases and J dropped 0 bases, with 19 bases sitting between them. The CDR3 region has the DNA TGCGCCAGCATGCTTCTTAGCTTTCCATCCTCCTACAATGAGCAGTTCTTC. The encoded protein is CASMLLSFPSSYNEQFF.

This clone occurred a few times. In DNA form, the CDR3 reads TGTGCCAGCAGCTTAGCGCAGGGCCAAGAGACCCAGTACTTC. This encodes CASSLAQGQETQYF. This chain links TRBV5-4 with TRBJ2-5, with D possibly being TRBD1 (5 bases). The V and J ends lost 2 bases and 1 base respectively, with 9 bases between them. This CDR3 is 14 amino acids long. Germline loops: CDR1 SGHNT, CDR2 YYREEE (reference sequence).

V gene TRBV18 combines with J gene TRBJ1-1; 8 bases match TRBD1. The CDR3 runs to 13 residues. With V trimmed by 9 bases and J by 3 bases, 6 bases remained unmatched. CDR1 is KGHSH and CDR2 is LQKENI in the germline V gene. Here the CDR3 reads CASLRGQDTEAFF. The CDR3 nucleotides are TGTGCCAGTCTCAGGGGGCAGGACACTGAAGCTTTCTTT.

This clone has just a few counts. The chain has TRBV19 and TRBJ2-1; D gene unclear. V lost 4 bases and J lost 5, with 9 bases in between. This CDR3 contains 13 residues. Germline V gene lookup returns CDR1 LNHDA and CDR2 SQIVND (reference sequence). DNA for the CDR3: TGTGCCAGTAGTACCCCTTCCCACAATGAGCAGTTCTTC. Encoded protein: CASSTPSHNEQFF.

There are a few counts of this clone. The V gene is TRBV11-2, the J gene TRBJ2-7; 9 bases align to TRBD1. Germline CDR1 and CDR2: SGHAT and FQNNGV. Losses at the gene ends were 4 bases for V and 5 bases for J; bases not matched to a gene: 6. This CDR3 is 14 amino acids long. The chain's CDR3 is CASSSRTGVHEQYF. The CDR3 coding sequence is TGTGCCAGCAGCTCTAGGACAGGGGTCCACGAGCAGTACTTC.

The V call is TRBV4-1, the J call TRBJ1-5, with D unresolved. The germline CDR1 and CDR2 sequences are MGHRA and YSYEKL. This CDR3 spans 13 amino acids. V was cut by 1 base and J by 9 bases, with 10 bases left in between. The CDR3: CASSQAGNPPQHF. DNA of the CDR3: TGCGCCAGCAGCCAAGCGGGAAACCCGCCCCAGCATTTT.

This clone was found a few times. The chain couples TRBV5-1 to TRBJ2-5; the D gene is possibly TRBD2 (6 bases). V lost 0 bases, J lost 0 bases, and 9 bases lay in between. The CDR3 is 15 amino acids. The V gene's germline CDR1 is SGHRS and CDR2 YFSETQ. CDR3 sequence reads: CASSLVGGDQETQYF. The CDR3 DNA sequence: TGCGCCAGCAGCTTGGTTGGCGGGGACCAAGAGACCCAGTACTTC. The whole variable domain, filled in from reference TRBV5-1 and TRBJ2-5, reads KAGVTQTPRYLIKTRGQQVTLSCSPISGHRSVSWYQQTPGQGLQFLFEYFSETQRNKGNFPGRFSGRQFSNSRSEMNVSTLELGDSALYLCASSLVGGDQETQYFGPGTRLLVL.

The chain uses TRBV7-9 and TRBJ2-2; 13 positions agree with TRBD2. Unmatched junction bases numbered 2, after V lost 5 bases and J lost 5 bases. CDR3 length: 15 amino acids. The germline CDR1 and CDR2 sequences are SEHNR and FQNEAQ (reference sequence). The CDR3: CASSMGLAGTGELFF. CDR3 nucleotides: TGTGCCAGCAGCATGGGACTAGCGGGGACCGGGGAGCTGTTTTTT.